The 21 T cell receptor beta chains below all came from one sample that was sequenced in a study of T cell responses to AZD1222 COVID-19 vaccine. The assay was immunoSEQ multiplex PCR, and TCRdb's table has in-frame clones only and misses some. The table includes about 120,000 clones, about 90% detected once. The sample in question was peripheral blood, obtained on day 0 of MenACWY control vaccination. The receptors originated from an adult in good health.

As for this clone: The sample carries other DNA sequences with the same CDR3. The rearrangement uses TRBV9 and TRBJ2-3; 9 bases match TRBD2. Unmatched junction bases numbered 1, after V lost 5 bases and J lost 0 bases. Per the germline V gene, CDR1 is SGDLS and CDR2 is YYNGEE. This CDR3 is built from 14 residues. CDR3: CASSLAGSTDTQYF. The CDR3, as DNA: TGTGCCAGCAGTCTAGCGGGAAGCACAGATACGCAGTATTTT.

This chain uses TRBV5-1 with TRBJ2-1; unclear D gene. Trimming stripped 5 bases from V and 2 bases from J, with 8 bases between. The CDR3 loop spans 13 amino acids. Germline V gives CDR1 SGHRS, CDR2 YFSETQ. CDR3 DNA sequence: TGCGCCAGCAGAACTACTACCTACAATGAGCAGTTCTTC. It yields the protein CASRTTTYNEQFF.

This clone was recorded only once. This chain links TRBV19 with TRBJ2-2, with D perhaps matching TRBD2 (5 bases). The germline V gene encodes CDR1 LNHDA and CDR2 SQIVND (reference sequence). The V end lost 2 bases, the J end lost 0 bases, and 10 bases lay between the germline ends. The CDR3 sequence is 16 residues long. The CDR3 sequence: CASSISRGTNTGELFF. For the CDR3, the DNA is TGTGCCAGTAGTATATCACGGGGAACGAACACCGGGGAGCTGTTTTTT.

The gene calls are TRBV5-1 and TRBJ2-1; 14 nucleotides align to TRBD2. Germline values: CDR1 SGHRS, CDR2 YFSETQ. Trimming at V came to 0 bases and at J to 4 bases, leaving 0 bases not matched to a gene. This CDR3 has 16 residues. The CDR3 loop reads CASSLGLAGGYNEQFF. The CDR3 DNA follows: TGCGCCAGCAGCTTGGGACTAGCGGGAGGGTACAATGAGCAGTTCTTC.

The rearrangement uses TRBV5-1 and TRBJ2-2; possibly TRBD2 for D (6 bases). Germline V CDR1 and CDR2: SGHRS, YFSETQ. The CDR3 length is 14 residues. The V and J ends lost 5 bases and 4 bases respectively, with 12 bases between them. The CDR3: CASSDGGGTGELFF. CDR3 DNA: TGCGCCAGCAGTGATGGGGGAGGCACCGGGGAGCTGTTTTTT.

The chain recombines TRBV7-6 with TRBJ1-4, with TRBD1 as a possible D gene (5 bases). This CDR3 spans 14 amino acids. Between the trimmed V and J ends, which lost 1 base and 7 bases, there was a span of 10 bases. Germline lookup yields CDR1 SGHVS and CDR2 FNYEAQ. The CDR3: CASSLVEGTEKLFF. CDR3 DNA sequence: TGTGCCAGCAGCTTAGTTGAGGGGACTGAAAAACTGTTTTTT.

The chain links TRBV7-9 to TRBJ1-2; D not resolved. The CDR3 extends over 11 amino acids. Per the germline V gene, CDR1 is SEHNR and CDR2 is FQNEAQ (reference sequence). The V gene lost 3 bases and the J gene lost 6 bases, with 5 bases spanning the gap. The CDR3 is CASSLEDGYTF. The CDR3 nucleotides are TGTGCCAGCAGCTTGGAGGATGGCTACACCTTC.

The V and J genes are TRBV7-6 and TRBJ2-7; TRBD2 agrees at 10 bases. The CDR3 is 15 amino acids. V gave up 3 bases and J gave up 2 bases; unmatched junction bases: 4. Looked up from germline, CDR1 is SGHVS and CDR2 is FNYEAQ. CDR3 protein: CASSLSLAGAYEQYF. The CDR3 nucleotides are TGTGCCAGCAGCTTGTCGCTAGCGGGAGCCTACGAGCAGTACTTC.

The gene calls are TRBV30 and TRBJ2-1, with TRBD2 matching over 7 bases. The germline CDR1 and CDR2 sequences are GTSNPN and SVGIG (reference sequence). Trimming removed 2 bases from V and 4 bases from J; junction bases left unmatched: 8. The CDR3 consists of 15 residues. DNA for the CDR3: TGTGCCTGGAGTACCGCCGGGAGGAAATACAATGAGCAGTTCTTC. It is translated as CAWSTAGRKYNEQFF.

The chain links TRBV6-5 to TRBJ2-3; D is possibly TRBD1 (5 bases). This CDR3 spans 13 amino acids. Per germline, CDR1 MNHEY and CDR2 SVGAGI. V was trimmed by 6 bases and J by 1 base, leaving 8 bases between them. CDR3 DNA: TGTGCCAGCAGGGGGCAGGGCACAGATACGCAGTATTTT. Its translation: CASRGQGTDTQYF.

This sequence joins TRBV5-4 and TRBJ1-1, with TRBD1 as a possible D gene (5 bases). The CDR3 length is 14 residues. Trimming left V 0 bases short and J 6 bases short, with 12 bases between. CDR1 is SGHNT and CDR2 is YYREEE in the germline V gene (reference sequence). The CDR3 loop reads CASSLVGEHAEAFF. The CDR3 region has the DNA TGTGCCAGCAGCTTGGTGGGGGAACATGCTGAAGCTTTCTTT.

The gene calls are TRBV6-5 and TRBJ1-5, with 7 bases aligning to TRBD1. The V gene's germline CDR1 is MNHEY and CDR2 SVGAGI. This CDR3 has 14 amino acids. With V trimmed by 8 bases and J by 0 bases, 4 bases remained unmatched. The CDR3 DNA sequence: TGTGCCAGCGGGGACAGATATAGCAATCAGCCCCAGCATTTT. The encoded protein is CASGDRYSNQPQHF.

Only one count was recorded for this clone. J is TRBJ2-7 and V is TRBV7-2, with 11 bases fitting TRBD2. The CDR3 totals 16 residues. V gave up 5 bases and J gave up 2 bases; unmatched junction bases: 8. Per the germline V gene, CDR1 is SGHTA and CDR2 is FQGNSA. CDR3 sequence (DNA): TGTGCCAGCAGCCCCAAACTAGCGGGAGTACCCTACGAGCAGTACTTC. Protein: CASSPKLAGVPYEQYF.

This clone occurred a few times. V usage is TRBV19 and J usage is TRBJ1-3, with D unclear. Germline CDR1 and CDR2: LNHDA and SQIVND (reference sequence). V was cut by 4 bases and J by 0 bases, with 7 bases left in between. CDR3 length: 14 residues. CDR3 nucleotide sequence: TGTGCCAGTAGTACATTAAACTCTGGAAACACCATATATTTT. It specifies CASSTLNSGNTIYF. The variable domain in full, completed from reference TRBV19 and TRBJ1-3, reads DGGITQSPKYLFRKEGQNVTLSCEQNLNHDAMYWYRQDPGQGLRLIYYSQIVNDFQKGDIAEGYSVSREKKESFPLTVTSAQKNPTAFYLCASSTLNSGNTIYFGEGSWLTVV.

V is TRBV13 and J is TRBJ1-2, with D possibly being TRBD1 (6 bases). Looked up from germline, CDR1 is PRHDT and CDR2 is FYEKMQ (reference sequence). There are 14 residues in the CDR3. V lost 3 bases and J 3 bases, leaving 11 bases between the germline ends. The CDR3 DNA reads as TGTGCCAGCAGCTTGCGGGGGGCGGACTATGGCTACACCTTC. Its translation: CASSLRGADYGYTF. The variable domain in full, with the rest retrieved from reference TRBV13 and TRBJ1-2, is AAGVIQSPRHLIKEKRETATLKCYPIPRHDTVYWYQQGPGQDPQFLISFYEKMQSDKGSIPDRFSAQQFSDYHSELNMSSLELGDSALYFCASSLRGADYGYTFGSGTRLTVV.

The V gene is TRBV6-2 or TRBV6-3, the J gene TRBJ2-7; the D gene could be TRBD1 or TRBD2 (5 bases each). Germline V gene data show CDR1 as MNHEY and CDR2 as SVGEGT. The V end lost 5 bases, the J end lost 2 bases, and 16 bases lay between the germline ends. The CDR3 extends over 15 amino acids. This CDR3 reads CASSGSRVPAYEQYF. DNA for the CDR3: TGTGCCAGCAGTGGGAGCAGGGTCCCCGCCTACGAGCAGTACTTC.

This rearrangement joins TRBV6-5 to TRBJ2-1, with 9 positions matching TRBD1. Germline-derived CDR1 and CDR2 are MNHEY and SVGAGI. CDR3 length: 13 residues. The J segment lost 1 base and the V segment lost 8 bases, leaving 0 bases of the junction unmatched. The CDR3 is CASGQGSYNEQFF. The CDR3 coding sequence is TGTGCCAGCGGACAGGGGTCCTACAATGAGCAGTTCTTC.

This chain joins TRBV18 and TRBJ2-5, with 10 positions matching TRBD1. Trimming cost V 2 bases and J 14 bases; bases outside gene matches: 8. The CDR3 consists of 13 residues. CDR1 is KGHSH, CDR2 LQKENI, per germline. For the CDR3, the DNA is TGTGCCAGCTCACCAAGAGGACAGGGGGAAATATACTTC. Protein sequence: CASSPRGQGEIYF.

In DNA form, the CDR3 reads TGTGCCAGCGCCGAGGACAGGCAATTTAGGAATGAGCAGTACTTC. Encoded protein: CASAEDRQFRNEQYF. The V and J genes are TRBV6-6 and TRBJ2-7; TRBD1 agrees at 7 bases. With V trimmed by 8 bases and J by 7 bases, 17 bases remained unmatched. This CDR3 has 15 amino acids. Germline CDR1 is MNHNY and CDR2 is SVGAGI (reference sequence).

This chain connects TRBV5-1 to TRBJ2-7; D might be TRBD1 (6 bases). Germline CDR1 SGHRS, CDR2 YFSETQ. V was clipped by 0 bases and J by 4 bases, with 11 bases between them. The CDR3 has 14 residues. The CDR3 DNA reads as TGCGCCAGCAGCTTGGTGCAGGGGCGTTACGAGCAGTACTTC. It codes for CASSLVQGRYEQYF. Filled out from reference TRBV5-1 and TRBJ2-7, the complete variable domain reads KAGVTQTPRYLIKTRGQQVTLSCSPISGHRSVSWYQQTPGQGLQFLFEYFSETQRNKGNFPGRFSGRQFSNSRSEMNVSTLELGDSALYLCASSLVQGRYEQYFGPGTRLTVT.

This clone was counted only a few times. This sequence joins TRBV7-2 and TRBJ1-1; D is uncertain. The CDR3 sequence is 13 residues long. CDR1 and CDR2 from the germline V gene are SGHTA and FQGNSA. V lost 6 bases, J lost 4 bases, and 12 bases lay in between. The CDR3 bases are TGTGCCAGCAGTTCGCAGAGGCTCACTGAAGCTTTCTTT. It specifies CASSSQRLTEAFF.